This T cell receptor beta chain was observed in a study of cytomegalovirus exposure and HLA in healthy donors (dated by TCRdb to the late 2010s). General notes on the study: An earlier analysis of roughly 610 of the donors reported 276 Gb of sequence data and 117 million unique TCR beta sequences obtained from approximately 180 million T cells. About 300 gigabases of sequencing data and 70 million to 85 million unique TCR sequences were included in an early release covering about 700 HLA-typed donors. Of the roughly 400 genotyped donors, roughly 76% were placed in the genetic ancestry cluster associated with self-reported Caucasian donors. The study was designed to test whether signatures of past pathogen exposure could be identified by cataloging public T cell receptors. The T cell repertoires of 550 to 850 subjects were profiled by immunosequencing and related to cytomegalovirus serostatus. Besides the first cohort of approximately 670 subjects, a separate validation cohort made up of over 95 different subjects was used. To predict cytomegalovirus infection status, the study combined high-throughput TCR immunosequencing, statistical association of individual TCRs with disease status, and machine learning. A later analysis re-examined previously published TCR beta repertoires from around 670 donors and added high-resolution HLA genotyping to investigate patterns of TCR occurrence. Rather than using new phenotypic data, the later analysis identified candidate immune exposures from TCR beta sequences and from how often those sequences occurred across donors. In an earlier analysis of 587 of the donors, high-throughput TCR beta sequencing was used to judge whether each TCR beta V gene segment behaved as functional or pseudogenic. Donor age, sex, ethnicity and CMV serostatus were compiled alongside the repertoire data. In a later genetic analysis, genome-wide SNP genotypes for about 55% of the 666 donors were used, and that subset was treated as a discovery cohort. All discovery cohort repertoires had been generated on a single sequencing platform. Class I and class II HLA loci were covered by the typing at four-digit resolution. The number of donors typed differed by locus, with 629-630 for A, B, C, DRB1 and DQB1, over 500 for DQA1, 606 for DPA1, and 472 for DPB1. Because of strong linkage in the cohort, a handful of DR-DQ haplotypes were treated as single units for association and clustering. Among several hundred genotyped donors of the cohort, an average of roughly 230,000 unique TCR beta nucleotide sequences was sequenced per donor, of which roughly 17% were non-productive.

The paper as a whole reports these results and caveats: A further reported finding was that TCR beta sequences accurately predicted the HLA-A and HLA-B alleles for most subjects in the first cohort. In a later genetic analysis, a missense DCLRE1C variant was associated with V-gene and J-gene trimming of TCR beta chains, and the association was replicated in an independent cohort. A group of highly shared sequence variants was considered likely to be a technical artifact of the sequencing pipeline. CMV serostatus was the only immune exposure information available for the cohort. Assigning TCR associations to individual alleles was difficult when HLA alleles, especially DR and DQ, strongly co-occurred. An earlier analysis of some 560 of the donors showed that most TCR beta V segments appeared in productive rearrangements either about 87% or about 30% of the time, which broadly matched IMGT annotations. Across donors, most TCR sequences were observed very rarely, whereas some public TCRs were present in many individuals. A later analysis found that HLA-associated TCR beta chains were more clonally expanded and had lower generation probabilities than equally common non-associated chains. Because HLA typing was unavailable for some donors at each locus, only the typed subset was used in association tests. In vitro tests confirmed that three of the cytomegalovirus-associated TCR beta chains recognize cytomegalovirus antigens. According to the authors, the approach could potentially be generalized to other disease states and immunological phenotypes. Several of the top co-occurrence clusters appeared to be linked to parvovirus B19, influenza, CMV and Epstein-Barr virus, according to a later analysis. Because counts were too low, seventeen rarely observed V segments, including chromosome 9 orphons, were excluded from the earlier analysis of 500 to 700 of the donors. According to a later analysis, TCR association rates differed among HLA loci, with DRB1 alleles showing the most associated TCRs and HLA-C alleles showing the fewest. The cohort was sequenced for TCR beta chains only, and without alpha or paired-chain data the features that could be detected were limited. In a later analysis, around 17,000 TCR beta sequences were associated with specific HLA alleles at a false discovery rate of 0.05. Sequencing depth was assumed to be roughly uniform across donors in the presence/absence analyses, though that assumption may not hold. Linkage disequilibrium might explain the correlated functional status among segregating V segments, but an unknown experimental factor could not be excluded. The study gave a list of 150 to 200 TCR beta chains associated with cytomegalovirus. A later analysis found that most CMV-associated TCR beta chains appeared HLA-restricted, with HLA associations seemingly driven largely by CMV exposure. A later genetic analysis reported fewer N-insertions in productive TCRs among donors in an Asian-associated ancestry cluster than the roughly 620-donor mean. The classifier was reported to diagnose cytomegalovirus status with high specificity and sensitivity in both the original cohort and the validation cohort.

The cohort consisted of some 730 healthy bone marrow donors. All cohort members were sampled while nominally healthy, although unrecorded immune exposures were likely present. The donor was CMV seropositive and belonged to the group of 250 to 300 seropositive cohort members. Each donor provided a peripheral blood sample, and peripheral blood mononuclear cells were used for TCR beta sequencing. The Qiagen DNeasy Blood Extraction Kit was used to extract genomic DNA from the blood cell samples. Library preparation was by the immunoSEQ multiplex PCR assay. For the multiplex PCR, a mixture combining 60 forward primers for TCR Vbeta segments and 13 reverse primers for TCR Jbeta segments was used. A multiplex PCR assay on genomic DNA amplified the CDR3 region of rearranged TCR beta genes. On the Illumina HiSeq System, the amplified TCR beta libraries were sequenced as 87-base-pair reads. Regarding the original processing steps: In a later analysis, roughly 80 million unique TCR beta chains were counted across the roughly 610 repertoires, and around 10 million of these chains were shared by at least two donors. To remove PCR and sequencing errors, raw reads were error-corrected and collapsed into unique sequences using a nearest-neighbor algorithm that merged closely related sequences. V, D and J gene segments were assigned by aligning CDR3 sequences to IMGT reference sequences. For a sequence to be retained, a match of at least six nucleotides was required to both a V gene segment and a J gene segment. Rearrangements were called productive when the CDR3 lacked stop codons and stayed in frame with V and J; all others were non-productive. Following IMGT convention, CDR3 was defined as the stretch from the second conserved V-encoded cysteine to the conserved J-encoded phenylalanine. The earlier analysis of some 550 of the donors excluded any sequence lacking an unambiguous match to a single V gene segment. In an earlier analysis of more than 500 of the donors, a V segment was called functional when productive rearrangements were above 56.7%, and segregating when the standard deviation between donors exceeded 5%. A statistical classification framework was developed to diagnose cytomegalovirus status using the catalog of TCR beta chain sequences. A later analysis assigned V and J genes by comparing TCR nucleotide sequences with IMGT/GENE-DB human TR gene sequences. The TCRdist pipeline was used in a later analysis to assign CDR3 sequences and most-parsimonious VDJ recombination scenarios. In a later analysis, each TCR beta chain was defined by its CDR3 amino acid sequence together with its V-gene family, and reads without a unique V-gene family were excluded. To address suspected cross-contamination and a sequencing artifact, a later analysis removed a few hundred highly shared, low-generation-probability nucleotide sequences. In a later analysis, a clonal expansion index was calculated for each public chain from normalized within-repertoire ranks of inferred template counts. In a later analysis, generation probabilities were computed with a VDJ recombination model fitted to out-of-frame rearrangements, and the resulting probabilities were checked against IGoR. Hypergeometric tests were used in a later analysis to score TCR-TCR, TCR-HLA and TCR-CMV co-occurrence, with a repertoire-size bias correction applied to the TCR pairs. In a later analysis, false discovery rates were estimated by permuting HLA or CMV assignments 20 times. A later analysis grouped co-occurring TCRs with DBSCAN, adding TCRdist sequence similarity when clustering within HLA-allele-positive subsets. Co-occurrence clustering excluded repertoires with fewer than 30,000 or more than 120,000 public chains, plus five with anomalous nucleotide sharing. As stored in TCRdb, this immuneACCESS dataset retains in-frame rearrangements with V and J assigned. A fraction of the clones does not appear; measured against another copy, unresolved V genes explain less than half of the discrepancy, and the remainder lacks a known reason. The V and J calls and clone size come from that table; D and trimming were worked out from the DNA. The sample includes roughly 180,000 clones, with about 83% observed a single time. Of the sample, about 6% is held by the ten largest clones.

This clone has a handful of counts. Which antigen it targets is not known. Base qualities were left out, and no much larger clone turns up one base away. Sequenced: PBMCs. The receptor was isolated from a woman aged 25 to 45 in good health and CMV-seropositive.

CDR3 loop: CASSLAGNYTEAFF. The sequenced DNA: TGTGCCAGCAGCTTGGCGGGGAATTACACTGAAGCTTTCTTT. The rearrangement combines TRBV5-4 with TRBJ1-1; the D gene cannot be named for sure. The CDR3 sequence holds 14 residues, the cysteine and phenylalanine included. Only the CDR3 part of the read is kept: 42 bases, read in frame from the first base. V drops 0 bases and J drops 3 bases, leaving 9 bases in between. As encoded in the germline V gene (reference sequence), CDR1 is SGHNT while CDR2 is YYREEE. Extended through the reference TRBV5-4 and TRBJ1-1 proteins, this CDR3 yields the full variable domain: ETGVTQSPTHLIKTRGQQVTLRCSSQSGHNTVSWYQQALGQGPQFIFQYYREEENGRGNFPPRFSGLQFPNYSSELNVNALELDDSALYLCASSLAGNYTEAFFGQGTRLTVV.